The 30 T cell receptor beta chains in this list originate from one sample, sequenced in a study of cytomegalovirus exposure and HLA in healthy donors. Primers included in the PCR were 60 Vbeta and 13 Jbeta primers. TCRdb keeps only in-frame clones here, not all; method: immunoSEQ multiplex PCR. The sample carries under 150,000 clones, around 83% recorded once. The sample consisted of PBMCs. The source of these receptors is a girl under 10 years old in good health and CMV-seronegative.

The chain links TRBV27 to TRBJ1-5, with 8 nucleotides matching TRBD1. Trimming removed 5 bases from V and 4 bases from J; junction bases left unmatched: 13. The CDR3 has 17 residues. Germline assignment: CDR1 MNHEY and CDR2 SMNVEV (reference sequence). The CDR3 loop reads CASSRSARTGINQPQHF. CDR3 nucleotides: TGTGCCAGCAGTAGGAGCGCGAGGACAGGGATAAATCAGCCCCAGCATTTT.

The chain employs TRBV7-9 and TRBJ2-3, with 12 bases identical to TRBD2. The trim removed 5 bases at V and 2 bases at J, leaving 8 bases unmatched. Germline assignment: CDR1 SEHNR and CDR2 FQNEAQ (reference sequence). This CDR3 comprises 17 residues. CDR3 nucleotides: TGTGCCAGCAGCCGCGCACTAGCGGGGGGCCCCACAGATACGCAGTATTTT. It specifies CASSRALAGGPTDTQYF.

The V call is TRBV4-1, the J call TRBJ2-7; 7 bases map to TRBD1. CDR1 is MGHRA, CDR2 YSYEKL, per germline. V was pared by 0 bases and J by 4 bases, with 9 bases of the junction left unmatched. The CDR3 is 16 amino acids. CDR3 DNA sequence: TGCGCCAGCAGCCAAGATCCTATGACAGGGCAGTACGAGCAGTACTTC. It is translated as CASSQDPMTGQYEQYF.

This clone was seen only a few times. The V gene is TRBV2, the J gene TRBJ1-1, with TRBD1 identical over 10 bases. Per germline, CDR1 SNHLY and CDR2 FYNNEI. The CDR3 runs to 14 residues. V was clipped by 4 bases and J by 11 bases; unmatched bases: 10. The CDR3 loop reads CASSGQGALTSAFF. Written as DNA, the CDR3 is TGTGCCAGCAGTGGACAGGGGGCGTTGACGTCGGCTTTCTTT.

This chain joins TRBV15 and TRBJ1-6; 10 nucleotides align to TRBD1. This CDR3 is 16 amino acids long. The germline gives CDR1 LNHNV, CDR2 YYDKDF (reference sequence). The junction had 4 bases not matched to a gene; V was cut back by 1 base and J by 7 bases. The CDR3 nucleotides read TGTGCCACCAGCAGAGGACAGGGGGCCCTAAATTCACCCCTCCACTTT. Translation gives CATSRGQGALNSPLHF.

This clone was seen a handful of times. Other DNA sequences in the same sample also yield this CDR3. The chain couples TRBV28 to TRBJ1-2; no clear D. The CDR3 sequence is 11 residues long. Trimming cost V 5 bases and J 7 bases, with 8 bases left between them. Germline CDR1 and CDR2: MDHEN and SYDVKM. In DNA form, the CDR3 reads TGTGCCAGCAGTGGAGGATTTGGCTACACCTTC. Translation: CASSGGFGYTF.

CDR3 in DNA: TGTGCCAGCAGTTCACCGGGACAGTATCCTCTTGAAGCTTTCTTT. Translating gives CASSSPGQYPLEAFF. J is TRBJ1-1 and V is TRBV27; 7 positions match TRBD1. The CDR3 has 15 amino acids. V lost 4 bases and J lost 7; bases outside the gene matches: 12. Germline CDR1 is MNHEY and CDR2 is SMNVEV (reference sequence).

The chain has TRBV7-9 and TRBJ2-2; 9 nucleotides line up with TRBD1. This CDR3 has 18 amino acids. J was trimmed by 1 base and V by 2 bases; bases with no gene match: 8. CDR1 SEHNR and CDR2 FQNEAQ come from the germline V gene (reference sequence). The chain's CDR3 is CASSLFPWGQGNTGELFF. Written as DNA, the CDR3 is TGTGCCAGCAGCTTATTTCCATGGGGACAGGGGAACACCGGGGAGCTGTTTTTT.

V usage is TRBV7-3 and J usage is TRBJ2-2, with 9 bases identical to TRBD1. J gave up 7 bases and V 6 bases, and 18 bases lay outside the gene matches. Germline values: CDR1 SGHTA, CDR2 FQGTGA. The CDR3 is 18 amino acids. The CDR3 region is CASSYSPPGQGGNGELFF. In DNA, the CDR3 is TGTGCCAGCAGTTATTCCCCCCCGGGACAGGGTGGGAACGGGGAGCTGTTTTTT.

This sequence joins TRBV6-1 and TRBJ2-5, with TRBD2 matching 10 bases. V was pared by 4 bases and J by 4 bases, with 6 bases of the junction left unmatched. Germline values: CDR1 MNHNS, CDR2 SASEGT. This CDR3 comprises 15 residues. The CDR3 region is CASSGIASGGETQYF. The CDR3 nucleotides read TGTGCCAGCAGTGGGATTGCTAGCGGGGGAGAGACCCAGTACTTC.

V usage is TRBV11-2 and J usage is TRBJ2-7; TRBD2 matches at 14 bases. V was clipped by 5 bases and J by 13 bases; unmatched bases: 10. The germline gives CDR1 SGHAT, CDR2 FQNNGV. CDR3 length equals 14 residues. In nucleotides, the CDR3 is TGTGCCAGCAGCCCCGGGACTAGCGGGGGTCCGATTTACTTC. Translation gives CASSPGTSGGPIYF. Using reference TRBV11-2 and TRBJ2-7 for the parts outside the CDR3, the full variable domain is EAGVAQSPRYKIIEKRQSVAFWCNPISGHATLYWYQQILGQGPKLLIQFQNNGVVDDSQLPKDRFSAERLKGVDSTLKIQPAKLEDSAVYLCASSPGTSGGPIYFGPGTRLTVT.

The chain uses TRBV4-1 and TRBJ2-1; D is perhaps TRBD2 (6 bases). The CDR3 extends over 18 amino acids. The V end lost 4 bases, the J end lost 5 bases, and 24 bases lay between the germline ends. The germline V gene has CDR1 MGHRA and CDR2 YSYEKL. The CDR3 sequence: CASSPTENLAVGDNEQFF. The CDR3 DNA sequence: TGCGCCAGCAGCCCCACTGAAAATTTAGCGGTGGGTGACAATGAGCAGTTCTTC.

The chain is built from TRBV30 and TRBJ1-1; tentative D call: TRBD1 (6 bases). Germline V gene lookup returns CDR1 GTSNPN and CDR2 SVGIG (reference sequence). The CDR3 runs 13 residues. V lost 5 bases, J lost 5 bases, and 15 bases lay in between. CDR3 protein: CAWGREGETEAFF. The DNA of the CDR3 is TGTGCCTGGGGGCGGGAGGGGGAAACTGAAGCTTTCTTT.

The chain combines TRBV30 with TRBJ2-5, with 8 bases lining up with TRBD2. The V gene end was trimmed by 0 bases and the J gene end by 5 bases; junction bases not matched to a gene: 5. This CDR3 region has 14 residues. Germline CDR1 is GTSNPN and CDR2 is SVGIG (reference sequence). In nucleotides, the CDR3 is TGTGCCTGGAGTGTGGGGACTAGGGGTGAGACCCAGTACTTC. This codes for CAWSVGTRGETQYF.

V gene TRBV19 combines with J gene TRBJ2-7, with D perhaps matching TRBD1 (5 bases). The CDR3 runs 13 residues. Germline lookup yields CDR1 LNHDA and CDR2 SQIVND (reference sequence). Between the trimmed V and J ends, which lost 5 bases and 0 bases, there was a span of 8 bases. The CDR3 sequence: CASSPRGSYEQYF. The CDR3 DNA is TGTGCCAGTAGTCCAAGGGGCTCCTACGAGCAGTACTTC.

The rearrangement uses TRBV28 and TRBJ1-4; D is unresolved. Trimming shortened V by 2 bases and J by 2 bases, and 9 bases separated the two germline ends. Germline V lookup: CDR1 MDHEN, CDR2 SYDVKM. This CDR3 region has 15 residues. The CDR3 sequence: CASSLSRGTNEKLFF. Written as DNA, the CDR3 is TGTGCCAGCAGTTTAAGTCGAGGTACTAATGAAAAACTGTTTTTT. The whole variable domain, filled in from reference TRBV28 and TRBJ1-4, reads DVKVTQSSRYLVKRTGEKVFLECVQDMDHENMFWYRQDPGLGLRLIYFSYDVKMKEKGDIPEGYSVSREKKERFSLILESASTNQTSMYLCASSLSRGTNEKLFFGSGTQLSVL.

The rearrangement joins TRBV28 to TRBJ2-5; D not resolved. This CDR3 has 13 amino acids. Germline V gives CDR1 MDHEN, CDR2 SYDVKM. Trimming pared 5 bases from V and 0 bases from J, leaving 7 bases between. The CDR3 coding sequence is TGTGCCAGCAGTCGAAACAACCAAGAGACCCAGTACTTC. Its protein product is CASSRNNQETQYF.

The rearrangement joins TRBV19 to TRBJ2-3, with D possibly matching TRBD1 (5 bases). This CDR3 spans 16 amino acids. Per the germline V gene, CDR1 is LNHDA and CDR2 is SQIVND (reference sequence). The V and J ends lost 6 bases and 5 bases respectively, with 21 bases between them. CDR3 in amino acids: CASSERRAREQDTQYF. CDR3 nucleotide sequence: TGTGCCAGTAGCGAAAGAAGGGCCAGGGAACAAGATACGCAGTATTTT.

The CDR3 bases are TGTGCCAGCAGCTCTCGGTACCAAGAGACCCAGTACTTC. Translated, it gives CASSSRYQETQYF. V is TRBV7-2 and J is TRBJ2-5; D unclear. V shed 4 bases and J shed 0 bases, with 6 bases lying between them. This CDR3 is 13 amino acids long. In germline, CDR1 is SGHTA, CDR2 FQGNSA.

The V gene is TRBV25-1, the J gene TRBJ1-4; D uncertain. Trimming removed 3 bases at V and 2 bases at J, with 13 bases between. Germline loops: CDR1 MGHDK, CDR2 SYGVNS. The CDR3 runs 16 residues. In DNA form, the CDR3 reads TGTGCCAGCAGTGAGACCTCGGGAACTACTAATGAAAAACTGTTTTTT. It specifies CASSETSGTTNEKLFF.

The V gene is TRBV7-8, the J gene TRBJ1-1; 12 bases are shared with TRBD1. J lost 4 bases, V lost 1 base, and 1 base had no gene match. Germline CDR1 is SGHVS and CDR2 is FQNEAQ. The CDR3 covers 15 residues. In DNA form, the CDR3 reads TGTGCCAGCAGCTTAGAGGGACAGGGGGCCACTGAAGCTTTCTTT. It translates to CASSLEGQGATEAFF.

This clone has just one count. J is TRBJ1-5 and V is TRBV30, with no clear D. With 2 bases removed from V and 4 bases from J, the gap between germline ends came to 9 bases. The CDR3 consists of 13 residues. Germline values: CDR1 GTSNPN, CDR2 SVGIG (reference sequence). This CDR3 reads CAWSPSNNQPQHF. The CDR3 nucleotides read TGTGCCTGGAGTCCCTCTAATAATCAGCCCCAGCATTTT.

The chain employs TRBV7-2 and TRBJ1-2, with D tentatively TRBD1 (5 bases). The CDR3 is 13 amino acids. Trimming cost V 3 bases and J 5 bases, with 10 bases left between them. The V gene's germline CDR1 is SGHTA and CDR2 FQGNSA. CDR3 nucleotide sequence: TGTGCCAGCAGCTTGCGTCAGGGATATGGCTACACCTTC. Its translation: CASSLRQGYGYTF.

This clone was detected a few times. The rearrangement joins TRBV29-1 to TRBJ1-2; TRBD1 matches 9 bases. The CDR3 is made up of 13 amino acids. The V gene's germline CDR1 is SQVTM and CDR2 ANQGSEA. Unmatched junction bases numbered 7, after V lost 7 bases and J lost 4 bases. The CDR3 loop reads CSAEQGAVYGYTF. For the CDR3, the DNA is TGCAGCGCCGAACAGGGGGCGGTCTATGGCTACACCTTC.

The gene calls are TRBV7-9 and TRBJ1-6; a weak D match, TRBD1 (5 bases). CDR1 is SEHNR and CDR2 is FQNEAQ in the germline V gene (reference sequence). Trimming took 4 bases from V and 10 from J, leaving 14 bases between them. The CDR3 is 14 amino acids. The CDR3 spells CASSSGRRDSPLHF. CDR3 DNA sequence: TGTGCCAGCAGCTCAGGACGGAGGGACTCACCCCTCCACTTT.

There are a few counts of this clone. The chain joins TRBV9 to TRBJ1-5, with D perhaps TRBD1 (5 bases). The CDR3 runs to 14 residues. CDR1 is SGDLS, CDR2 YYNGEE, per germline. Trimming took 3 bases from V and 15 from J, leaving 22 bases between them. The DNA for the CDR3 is TGTGCCAGCAGCGCCGACGAGACAGACACAACTGGGCATTTT. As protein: CASSADETDTTGHF.

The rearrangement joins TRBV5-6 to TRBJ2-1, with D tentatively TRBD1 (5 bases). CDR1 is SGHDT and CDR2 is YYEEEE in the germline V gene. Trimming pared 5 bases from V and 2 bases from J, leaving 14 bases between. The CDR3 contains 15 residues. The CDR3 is CASSDIRVTYNEQFF. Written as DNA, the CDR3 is TGTGCCAGCAGTGATATCAGGGTTACCTACAATGAGCAGTTCTTC.

CDR3 DNA sequence: TGCGCCAGCAGCCATTTTCCGGGACAGGGATACACTGAAGCTTTCTTT. The encoded protein is CASSHFPGQGYTEAFF. V is TRBV4-1 and J is TRBJ1-1; TRBD1 agrees at 9 bases. Germline CDR1 MGHRA, CDR2 YSYEKL. This CDR3 region has 16 residues. V trimming: 3 bases; J trimming: 3 bases; junction bases outside the gene matches: 8.

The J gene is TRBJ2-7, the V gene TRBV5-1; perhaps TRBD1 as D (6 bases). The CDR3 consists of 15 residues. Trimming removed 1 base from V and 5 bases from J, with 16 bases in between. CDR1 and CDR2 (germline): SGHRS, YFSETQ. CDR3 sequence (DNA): TGCGCCAGCAGCTTGAGAGGGGACAATAAGAACGAGCAGTACTTC. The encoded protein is CASSLRGDNKNEQYF.

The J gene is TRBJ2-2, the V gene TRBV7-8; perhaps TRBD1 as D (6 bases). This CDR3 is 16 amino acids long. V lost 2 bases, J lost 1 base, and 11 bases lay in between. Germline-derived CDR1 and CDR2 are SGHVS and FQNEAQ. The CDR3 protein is CASSLRHRENTGELFF. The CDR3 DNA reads TGTGCCAGCAGCTTACGTCACAGGGAGAACACCGGGGAGCTGTTTTTT.